This passage covers 6 T cell receptor beta chains from one sample sequenced in a study of control samples from healthy donors and cancer patients. This table comes from immunoSEQ multiplex PCR, and its TCRdb copy is limited to in-frame clones, with some not included. The top ten clones hold over 2% of a sample with about 89,000 clones, approximately 81% of them seen once. Sequencing was carried out using blood. The receptor set was obtained from a woman aged 40 to 49 in good health.

This chain links TRBV21-1 with TRBJ2-7; the table's D call, TRBD1, has no DNA check behind it. TRBV21-1 is listed as a pseudogene. The CDR3 is made up of 16 amino acids. The DNA for the CDR3 is TGTGCCAGCAGCAAAGGAGCAGATCCCAGGGGCTACGAGCAGTACTTC. It encodes CASSKGADPRGYEQYF.

This clone was observed a handful of times. V is TRBV12-3 or TRBV12-4 and J is TRBJ1-2; possibly TRBD1 for D (5 bases). The CDR3 covers 13 residues. Trimming removed 5 bases at V and 8 bases at J, with 15 bases between. For the CDR3, the DNA is TGTGCCAGCAGTACAAGAGGGGTATACGGCTACACCTTC. It encodes CASSTRGVYGYTF.

V gene TRBV6-6 combines with J gene TRBJ1-1; D is undetermined. V was clipped by 7 bases and J by 7 bases, with 10 bases between them. The V gene's germline CDR1 is MNHNY and CDR2 SVGAGI (reference sequence). This CDR3 has 11 residues. The CDR3 here is CASKEILEAFF. CDR3 DNA sequence: TGTGCCAGCAAGGAAATTCTTGAAGCTTTCTTT.

This clone was picked up a small number of times. Other DNA sequences in the sample encode the same CDR3. The rearrangement links TRBV7-2 to TRBJ2-5, with D unclear. Trimming removed 1 base at V and 3 bases at J, with 6 bases between. Per germline, CDR1 SGHTA and CDR2 FQGNSA. There are 13 residues in the CDR3. CDR3 residues: CASSLEAEETQYF. The CDR3 nucleotides read TGTGCCAGCAGCTTAGAGGCGGAAGAGACCCAGTACTTC.

The V and J genes are TRBV10-2 and TRBJ1-6; D not resolved. The CDR3 sequence is 14 residues long. Germline V CDR1 and CDR2: WSHSY, SAAADI. V lost 6 bases and J 6 bases, leaving 12 bases between the germline ends. The CDR3: CASSATSRNSPLHF. In nucleotides, the CDR3 is TGCGCCAGCAGCGCCACGAGTCGTAATTCACCCCTCCACTTT.

This sequence joins TRBV19 and TRBJ1-5, with TRBD1 matching over 7 bases. V shed 8 bases and J 5 bases; nucleotides not matched to a gene: 12. The CDR3 has 15 residues. Germline V gene data show CDR1 as LNHDA and CDR2 as SQIVND (reference sequence). DNA for the CDR3: TGTGCCAGTCGAGCAGGGGGGGCAGGGTATCAGCCCCAGCATTTT. Translation gives CASRAGGAGYQPQHF.